This entry describes one T cell receptor beta chain. In the original workflow: Estimates of nucleated cell counts were drawn from the amplification of reference gene primers. Repertoires were generated with immunoSEQ multiplex PCR, while TCRdb's copy carries only in-frame clones and drops some. V, J and clone size reflect that table, while D and trimming were determined from the DNA. The table records roughly 250,000 clones, about 88% of them present only once. The germline V gene has CDR1 KGHDR and CDR2 SFDVKD. The CDR3 contains 15 residues. V shed 4 bases and J 8 bases; nucleotides not matched to a gene: 7. This sample is part of a study of blood T cell repertoires in COVID-19. For the study at large: Acute and convalescent COVID-19 specimens originated in the United States, Italy and Spain.

Input material: peripheral blood. This TCR was recovered from a woman in her 40s who had recovered from COVID-19. The gene calls are TRBV24-1 and TRBJ1-4, with 9 nucleotides matching TRBD1. CDR3 nucleotides: TGTGCCACCAGTGACCCGGGACAGGGTAGCGAAAAACTGTTTTTT. Translated: CATSDPGQGSEKLFF.